Below are 22 T cell receptor beta chains sequenced from a single sample in a study of blood T cell repertoires in COVID-19. Some clones are missing from TCRdb's copy, which holds only in-frame ones; the method was immunoSEQ multiplex PCR. The sample has around 260,000 clones, approximately 93% seen once. Sequenced sample: peripheral blood. Source of these receptors: a woman aged 25 to 39 with COVID-19, enrolled during active disease.

The rearrangement joins TRBV5-1 to TRBJ1-1; no reliable D call. This CDR3 is built from 13 residues. V was shortened by 1 base and J by 3 bases, with 7 bases between the two germline ends. Germline lookup yields CDR1 SGHRS and CDR2 YFSETQ. In DNA form, the CDR3 reads TGCGCCAGCAGCTTGTTGCAGTACACTGAAGCTTTCTTT. This gives the protein CASSLLQYTEAFF.

The chain has TRBV6-1 and TRBJ2-1; D is unresolved. With 3 bases removed from V and 0 bases from J, the gap between germline ends came to 12 bases. The CDR3 runs to 16 residues. Germline lookup yields CDR1 MNHNS and CDR2 SASEGT. In nucleotides, the CDR3 is TGTGCCAGCAGTGACCTGTCCCGGAGCTCCTACAATGAGCAGTTCTTC. It yields the protein CASSDLSRSSYNEQFF.

The chain is built from TRBV15 and TRBJ2-7; D is possibly TRBD1 (5 bases). V was cut by 0 bases and J by 5 bases, with 14 bases left in between. The CDR3 loop spans 15 amino acids. Germline CDR1 is LNHNV and CDR2 is YYDKDF (reference sequence). For the CDR3, the DNA is TGTGCCACCAGCAGAGATTTGGGGCTGTCCCACGAGCAGTACTTC. Protein: CATSRDLGLSHEQYF.

The genes are TRBV30 and TRBJ1-2; 8 positions agree with TRBD1. Germline CDR1 GTSNPN, CDR2 SVGIG (reference sequence). V was clipped by 3 bases and J by 7 bases; unmatched bases: 4. The CDR3 is 12 amino acids. DNA for the CDR3: TGTGCCTGGAGGGTCGACAGGGGTGGCTACACCTTC. It specifies CAWRVDRGGYTF.

J is TRBJ2-3 and V is TRBV10-2; tentative D call: TRBD1 (6 bases). The germline gives CDR1 WSHSY, CDR2 SAAADI. This CDR3 is 12 amino acids long. V was cut by 5 bases and J by 5 bases, with 8 bases left in between. For the CDR3, the DNA is TGCGCCAGCAGTCAACAGGGAGATACGCAGTATTTT. It translates to CASSQQGDTQYF.

V gene TRBV7-9 combines with J gene TRBJ2-2; D gene ambiguous. The CDR3 is 18 amino acids. Trimming took 3 bases from V and 4 from J, leaving 21 bases between them. The germline gives CDR1 SEHNR, CDR2 FQNEAQ (reference sequence). The CDR3 bases are TGTGCCAGCAGCTTTTCCCCCGACACTGCAGAAGCCACCGGGGAGCTGTTTTTT. Translating gives CASSFSPDTAEATGELFF.

The chain links TRBV3-1 (or the pseudogene TRBV3-2) to TRBJ1-5, with a weak D call TRBD1 (6 bases). The CDR3 has 14 residues. CDR1 is LGHDT, CDR2 YNNKEL, per germline (reference sequence). Trimming cost V 4 bases and J 6 bases, with 13 bases left between them. The CDR3 DNA reads as TGTGCCAGCAGCCTAAACAGGGTTGGTCAGCCCCAGCATTTT. Translating it yields CASSLNRVGQPQHF.

The V gene is TRBV5-4, the J gene TRBJ2-1; 8 positions match TRBD2. CDR1 is SGHNT, CDR2 YYREEE, per germline (reference sequence). Trimming removed 3 bases from V and 9 bases from J; junction bases left unmatched: 14. The CDR3 consists of 16 residues. The CDR3 DNA is TGTGCCAGCAGCTGGGTTATAAGCGGGAGTTGGGGTGAGCAGTTCTTC. This gives the protein CASSWVISGSWGEQFF.

CDR3 in DNA: TGTGCCAGCCGGAGTAGTGCCTACAATGAGCAGTTCTTC. Amino acid sequence: CASRSSAYNEQFF. V is TRBV3-1 (or the pseudogene TRBV3-2) and J is TRBJ2-1; D is unresolved. Trimming pared 8 bases from V and 2 bases from J, leaving 10 bases between. Per germline, CDR1 LGHDT and CDR2 YNNKEL (reference sequence). This CDR3 is 13 amino acids long.

This sequence joins TRBV12-5 and TRBJ2-3, with TRBD1 matching 7 bases. The CDR3 has 20 residues. Trimming cost V 5 bases and J 0 bases; bases outside gene matches: 20. The V gene's germline CDR1 is LGHNT and CDR2 FRNRAP. As DNA, the CDR3 is TGTGCTAGTGGTCTCTTCACCGGGACAGTCCTCACTTTTAGCACAGATACGCAGTATTTT. It specifies CASGLFTGTVLTFSTDTQYF.

The V gene is TRBV7-9, the J gene TRBJ1-2; 7 bases map to TRBD1. V lost 5 bases to trimming and J lost 4 bases; unmatched junction nucleotides: 7. The length of the CDR3 is 14 residues. CDR1 and CDR2 from the germline V gene are SEHNR and FQNEAQ (reference sequence). CDR3 coding DNA: TGTGCCAGCAGCGTCCTACAGGGGTCCTATGGCTACACCTTC. Residues: CASSVLQGSYGYTF.

The rearrangement links TRBV10-2 to TRBJ2-2; D may be TRBD2 (6 bases). The CDR3 length is 14 residues. The ends were cut back, 5 bases at V and 7 bases at J, with 14 bases in the middle. The germline gives CDR1 WSHSY, CDR2 SAAADI. The CDR3 nucleotides are TGCGCCAGCAGTTATACGGGAGCCGTCGGGGAGCTGTTTTTT. This codes for CASSYTGAVGELFF.

The chain couples TRBV9 to TRBJ1-4, with 7 bases that match TRBD1. CDR1 SGDLS and CDR2 YYNGEE come from the germline V gene. The CDR3 consists of 15 residues. V lost 4 bases and J lost 7; bases outside the gene matches: 10. CDR3 sequence reads: CASSPSWTGSEKLFF. CDR3 in DNA: TGTGCCAGCAGCCCCTCGTGGACAGGAAGTGAAAAACTGTTTTTT.

The DNA of the CDR3 is TGTGCCAGCAGTTCTCAGGGCGTTGGGGGCGCCTACAATGAGCAGTTCTTC. Amino acid sequence: CASSSQGVGGAYNEQFF. This chain joins TRBV27 and TRBJ2-1; possibly TRBD1 for D (6 bases). Germline CDR1 and CDR2: MNHEY and SMNVEV (reference sequence). CDR3 length equals 17 residues. The V gene lost 4 bases and the J gene lost 2 bases, with 18 bases spanning the gap.

The rearrangement uses TRBV3-1 (or the pseudogene TRBV3-2) and TRBJ2-7; 9 bases are a match to TRBD1. The CDR3 extends over 15 amino acids. Germline CDR1 is LGHDT and CDR2 is YNNKEL (reference sequence). V lost 0 bases, J lost 5 bases, and 5 bases stayed unmatched. CDR3 nucleotide sequence: TGTGCCAGCAGCCAAGACGCGACAGGGGGGCACGAGCAGTACTTC. As protein: CASSQDATGGHEQYF.

The count of this clone is one. The rearrangement links TRBV7-9 to TRBJ2-7, with TRBD2 matching 7 bases. CDR1 is SEHNR and CDR2 is FQNEAQ in the germline V gene (reference sequence). The length of the CDR3 is 16 residues. V gave up 5 bases and J gave up 3 bases; unmatched junction bases: 13. The CDR3 DNA sequence: TGTGCCAGCAGCCCCCGTGGTAGCGGGTTGTACTACGAGCAGTACTTC. Translating it yields CASSPRGSGLYYEQYF.

The V gene is TRBV27, the J gene TRBJ1-1; the D is unclear. The CDR3 sequence is 14 residues long. The germline V and J ends were trimmed by 6 bases and 3 bases, with 14 bases remaining between them. Germline CDR1 and CDR2: MNHEY and SMNVEV (reference sequence). The CDR3 here is CASRQSTGDTEAFF. CDR3 nucleotide sequence: TGTGCCAGCAGGCAATCGACGGGTGACACTGAAGCTTTCTTT.

The chain is built from TRBV2 and TRBJ1-1; possible D gene TRBD1, 5 bases. This CDR3 comprises 16 residues. Germline V gene sequence: CDR1 SNHLY, CDR2 FYNNEI. Trimming took off 0 bases at V and 7 bases at J, with 18 bases between the two ends. As DNA, the CDR3 is TGTGCCAGCAGTGAAGCGCTAGGGGACTCCCGAGTTGAAGCTTTCTTT. It codes for CASSEALGDSRVEAFF.

The genes are TRBV18 and TRBJ2-5, with a possible D match to TRBD1 (6 bases). CDR3 length: 15 amino acids. The germline V and J ends were trimmed by 6 bases and 4 bases, with 18 bases remaining between them. Germline CDR1 KGHSH, CDR2 LQKENI. The CDR3 spells CASSSLHRVPETQYF. The CDR3, as DNA: TGTGCCAGCTCTTCCCTCCACAGGGTACCAGAGACCCAGTACTTC.

Written as DNA, the CDR3 is TGTGCCAGCAGCCCAATGACAGGGACCTATGGCTACACCTTC. Translation gives CASSPMTGTYGYTF. The chain combines TRBV5-4 with TRBJ1-2; 7 positions agree with TRBD1. CDR1 is SGHNT and CDR2 is YYREEE in the germline V gene (reference sequence). Trimming at V came to 4 bases and at J to 4 bases, leaving 7 bases not matched to a gene. This CDR3 is built from 14 residues.

V is TRBV5-6 and J is TRBJ2-1; the D is unclear. The length of the CDR3 is 16 residues. V was trimmed by 0 bases and J by 0 bases, leaving 10 bases between them. Germline CDR1 and CDR2: SGHDT and YYEEEE. The CDR3 nucleotides read TGTGCCAGCAGCTTGGAGGCGGCTTTCTCCTACAATGAGCAGTTCTTC. This codes for CASSLEAAFSYNEQFF.

This sequence joins TRBV19 and TRBJ1-5, with D unresolved. V was trimmed by 5 bases and J by 4 bases, leaving 18 bases between them. Germline V lookup: CDR1 LNHDA, CDR2 SQIVND (reference sequence). This CDR3 has 16 residues. The CDR3 is CASSPRTFPPNQPQHF. The DNA of the CDR3 is TGTGCCAGTAGTCCCCGGACTTTTCCCCCTAATCAGCCCCAGCATTTT.